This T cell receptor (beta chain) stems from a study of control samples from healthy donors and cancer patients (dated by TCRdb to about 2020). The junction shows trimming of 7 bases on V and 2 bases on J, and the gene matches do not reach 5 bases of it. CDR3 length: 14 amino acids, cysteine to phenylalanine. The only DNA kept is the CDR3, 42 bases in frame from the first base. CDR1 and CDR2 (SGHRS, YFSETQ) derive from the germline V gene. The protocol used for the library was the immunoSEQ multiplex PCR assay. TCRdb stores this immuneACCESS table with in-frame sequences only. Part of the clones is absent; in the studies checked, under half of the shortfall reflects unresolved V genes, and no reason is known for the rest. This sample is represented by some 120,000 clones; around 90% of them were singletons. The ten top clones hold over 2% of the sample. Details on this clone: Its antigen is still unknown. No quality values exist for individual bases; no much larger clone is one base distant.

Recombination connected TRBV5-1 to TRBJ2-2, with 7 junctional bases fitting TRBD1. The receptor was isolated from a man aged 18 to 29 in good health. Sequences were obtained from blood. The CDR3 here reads CASLGQPNTGELFF. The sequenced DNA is TGCGCCAGCCTGGGACAGCCTAACACCGGGGAGCTGTTTTTT.